This entry lists 4 T cell receptor beta chains sequenced from one sample in a study of long-term antiretroviral therapy in people with HIV. At the survey level, the v3.0 immunoSEQ assay was run. Some clones are missing from TCRdb's copy, which holds only in-frame ones; the method was immunoSEQ multiplex PCR. The sample holds about 11,000 clones; about 81% are singletons and the top ten take around 20%. The material sequenced was unsorted PBMCs, taken 7.2 years after starting antiretroviral therapy. These receptors were taken from a man in his forties or fifties with HIV.

The V and J genes are TRBV7-9 and TRBJ1-1; no clear D gene. This CDR3 spans 15 amino acids. The germline V gene encodes CDR1 SEHNR and CDR2 FQNEAQ (reference sequence). Trimming took 5 bases from V and 6 from J, leaving 19 bases between them. The CDR3 region has the DNA TGTGCCAGCAGCCGTTCTGCCTGGGGAGACTCTGAAGCTTTCTTT. It translates to CASSRSAWGDSEAFF.

The chain uses TRBV10-2 and TRBJ2-3; D is ambiguous. This CDR3 is 12 amino acids long. V lost 5 bases to trimming and J lost 6 bases, with 9 bases between them. Germline CDR1 reads WSHSY; CDR2 reads SAAADI. Here the CDR3 DNA reads TGCGCCAGCAGTCTTCTTGGGGATACGCAGTATTTT. Translated: CASSLLGDTQYF.

CDR3 DNA sequence: TGTGCCTGGACCAGGGGAACTGGAAACACCATATATTTT. It yields the protein CAWTRGTGNTIYF. The V gene is TRBV30, the J gene TRBJ1-3, with D possibly being TRBD1 (6 bases). V lost 4 bases to trimming and J lost 2 bases, with 9 bases between them. From germline, CDR1 is GTSNPN and CDR2 SVGIG (reference sequence). The CDR3 loop spans 13 amino acids.

This clone appeared once. This sequence joins TRBV5-1 and TRBJ1-1; D gene uncertain. The CDR3 covers 15 residues. Trimming took off 2 bases at V and 0 bases at J, with 11 bases between the two ends. In germline, CDR1 is SGHRS, CDR2 YFSETQ. The CDR3 here is CASSFGEFVNTEAFF. The DNA for the CDR3 is TGCGCCAGCAGCTTCGGGGAATTCGTGAACACTGAAGCTTTCTTT.